Below are 23 T cell receptor beta chains sequenced from a single sample in a study of blood T cell repertoires in COVID-19. Only in-frame clones appear in the TCRdb table, and some are missing; sequencing was by immunoSEQ multiplex PCR. In the table there are approximately 70,000 clones, approximately 79% of which are singletons. Material for sequencing was peripheral blood. All receptors come from a man between 60 and 75 years old with active or convalescent COVID-19.

The chain employs TRBV6-4 and TRBJ2-7; 9 bases line up with TRBD1. Trimming at V came to 2 bases and at J to 0 bases, leaving 11 bases not matched to a gene. Germline assignment: CDR1 MRHNA and CDR2 SNTAGT. The CDR3 runs to 18 residues. The CDR3 DNA is TGTGCCAGCAGTGACCCTTCCGGGACAGGGAGTAGCTCCTACGAGCAGTACTTC. It encodes CASSDPSGTGSSSYEQYF.

The sample holds one count of this clone. The V call is TRBV11-3, the J call TRBJ2-5; 8 nucleotides match TRBD1. Germline CDR1 and CDR2: SGHNT and YENEEA. CDR3 length: 13 residues. Losses at the gene ends were 5 bases for V and 4 bases for J; bases not matched to a gene: 3. The CDR3 DNA sequence: TGTGCCAGCAGCGGGACAGGCCGAGAGACCCAGTACTTC. This codes for CASSGTGRETQYF.

The chain joins TRBV14 to TRBJ2-2, with D perhaps TRBD1 (7 bases). CDR3 size: 17 residues. V lost 1 base to trimming and J lost 4 bases, with 16 bases between them. Germline V lookup: CDR1 SGHDN, CDR2 FVKESK. In DNA form, the CDR3 reads TGTGCCAGCAGCCAAGTGAGGAGGGGGCTTGGCACCGGGGAGCTGTTTTTT. It is translated as CASSQVRRGLGTGELFF.

The chain recombines TRBV5-5 with TRBJ2-1; D remains unclear. Germline assignment: CDR1 SGHKS and CDR2 YYEKEE (reference sequence). Trimming left V 0 bases short and J 1 base short, with 5 bases between. The CDR3 runs 14 residues. DNA of the CDR3: TGTGCCAGCAGCTTGGTCGGGTCCTACAATGAGCAGTTCTTC. Translation: CASSLVGSYNEQFF.

This rearrangement joins TRBV29-1 to TRBJ2-1; D not certain. The CDR3 has 11 residues. In germline, CDR1 is SQVTM, CDR2 ANQGSEA. Between the trimmed V and J ends, which lost 5 bases and 4 bases, there was a span of 6 bases. CDR3 region: CSVIFYNEQFF. The CDR3 region has the DNA TGCAGCGTTATATTTTACAATGAGCAGTTCTTC.

The V gene is TRBV18, the J gene TRBJ1-2; no definite D call. Germline V gene sequence: CDR1 KGHSH, CDR2 LQKENI. Trimming took off 3 bases at V and 6 bases at J, with 8 bases between the two ends. This CDR3 region has 12 residues. CDR3 amino acids: CASSPEGDGYTF. CDR3 bases: TGTGCCAGCTCACCGGAGGGCGATGGCTACACCTTC. Together with reference TRBV18 and TRBJ1-2, the CDR3 gives the full variable domain: NAGVMQNPRHLVRRRGQEARLRCSPMKGHSHVYWYRQLPEEGLKFMVYLQKENIIDESGMPKERFSAEFPKEGPSILRIQQVVRGDSAAYFCASSPEGDGYTFGSGTRLTVV.

The chain combines TRBV7-9 with TRBJ2-4, with 7 nucleotides matching TRBD1. The CDR3 has 13 residues. CDR1 is SEHNR and CDR2 is FQNEAQ in the germline V gene (reference sequence). J gave up 11 bases and V 5 bases, and 9 bases lay outside the gene matches. The CDR3 loop reads CASSEGTAAFQYF. In DNA form, the CDR3 reads TGTGCCAGCAGCGAGGGGACAGCCGCTTTTCAGTACTTC. Filled out from reference TRBV7-9 and TRBJ2-4, the complete variable domain reads DTGVSQNPRHKITKRGQNVTFRCDPISEHNRLYWYRQTLGQGPEFLTYFQNEAQLEKSRLLSDRFSAERPKGSFSTLEIQRTEQGDSAMYLCASSEGTAAFQYFGAGTRLSVL.

The chain is built from TRBV29-1 and TRBJ1-4, with 9 bases identical to TRBD1. This CDR3 contains 15 residues. In germline, CDR1 is SQVTM, CDR2 ANQGSEA. V lost 1 base, J lost 7 bases, and 7 bases stayed unmatched. The CDR3 protein is CSVEVSQGAGEKLFF. The CDR3 DNA follows: TGCAGCGTTGAAGTCTCACAGGGGGCGGGTGAAAAACTGTTTTTT.

The V call is TRBV19, the J call TRBJ2-3; 14 positions agree with TRBD2. The CDR3 spans 18 residues. The V and J ends lost 1 base and 4 bases, in that order; junction bases with no gene match: 7. Germline V gene data show CDR1 as LNHDA and CDR2 as SQIVND (reference sequence). CDR3 sequence (DNA): TGTGCCAGTAGTATAGCGGGACTAGCGGGGGCGTTTCCAGATACGCAGTATTTT. Its protein product is CASSIAGLAGAFPDTQYF.

The count of this clone is one. The chain has TRBV5-1 and TRBJ2-1; D possibly corresponds to TRBD2 (5 bases). Trimming stripped 3 bases from V and 2 bases from J, with 12 bases between. The V gene's germline CDR1 is SGHRS and CDR2 YFSETQ. This CDR3 has 15 residues. The CDR3 DNA follows: TGCGCCAGCAGCTCGGACTCCCCAACCTACAATGAGCAGTTCTTC. Its protein is CASSSDSPTYNEQFF.

This clone occurred once. The chain employs TRBV4-3 and TRBJ2-7; D may be TRBD1 (5 bases). Germline CDR1 LGHNA, CDR2 YSLEER. The V and J ends lost 1 base and 2 bases respectively, with 21 bases between them. The CDR3 sequence is 18 residues long. CDR3 amino acids: CASSQALTGRTTPYEQYF. In DNA form, the CDR3 reads TGCGCCAGCAGCCAAGCGCTAACAGGTCGTACAACCCCCTACGAGCAGTACTTC.

This chain connects TRBV2 to TRBJ2-1; 13 positions match TRBD2. V lost 8 bases, J lost 4 bases, and 8 bases stayed unmatched. The CDR3 loop spans 16 amino acids. Looked up from germline, CDR1 is SNHLY and CDR2 is FYNNEI. The DNA for the CDR3 is TGTGCCAGCGCGATTGCGACTAGCGGGGGGTACAATGAGCAGTTCTTC. Translation: CASAIATSGGYNEQFF.

This clone came up a few times. The chain couples TRBV27 to TRBJ1-5; D remains ambiguous. Germline CDR1 MNHEY, CDR2 SMNVEV (reference sequence). CDR3 size: 14 residues. The V end was cut by 5 bases, the J end by 11 bases, with 19 bases between. CDR3 sequence: CASSQGRGERAQHF. CDR3 coding DNA: TGTGCCAGCAGTCAAGGACGGGGTGAACGTGCCCAGCATTTT.

The chain uses TRBV14 and TRBJ2-1; D is uncertain. The CDR3 consists of 17 residues. CDR1 is SGHDN and CDR2 is FVKESK in the germline V gene. V dropped 3 bases and J dropped 0 bases, with 15 bases sitting between them. CDR3 in amino acids: CASSQSLVAISYNEQFF. DNA of the CDR3: TGTGCCAGCAGCCAGTCCTTAGTAGCCATCTCCTACAATGAGCAGTTCTTC.

V gene TRBV2 combines with J gene TRBJ1-2; D perhaps matches TRBD1 (5 bases). The germline CDR1 and CDR2 sequences are SNHLY and FYNNEI. The V and J ends lost 4 bases and 4 bases respectively, with 10 bases between them. CDR3 size: 13 residues. The CDR3 bases are TGTGCCAGCAGTGCCGTCCAGGGCTATGGCTACACCTTC. Translation: CASSAVQGYGYTF. Supplemented by reference TRBV2 and TRBJ1-2, the full variable domain reads EPEVTQTPSHQVTQMGQEVILRCVPISNHLYFYWYRQILGQKVEFLVSFYNNEISEKSEIFDDQFSVERPDGSNFTLKIRSTKLEDSAMYFCASSAVQGYGYTFGSGTRLTVV.

The chain combines TRBV9 with TRBJ1-4; 8 nucleotides line up with TRBD1. CDR1 and CDR2 (germline): SGDLS, YYNGEE. The J segment lost 9 bases and the V segment lost 4 bases, leaving 5 bases of the junction unmatched. There are 13 residues in the CDR3. The CDR3 here is CASSRAGGQKLFF. The CDR3 DNA reads TGTGCCAGCAGCAGGGCAGGGGGCCAAAAACTGTTTTTT.

V and J are TRBV6-2 or TRBV6-3 and TRBJ1-1; D is unclear. CDR3 length equals 12 residues. Germline CDR1 reads MNHEY; CDR2 reads SVGEGT. The ends were cut back, 3 bases at V and 5 bases at J, with 7 bases in the middle. CDR3 in DNA: TGTGCCAGCAGTTATGTGCGGACTGAAGCTTTCTTT. Amino acids: CASSYVRTEAFF.

This chain connects TRBV19 to TRBJ2-2; 8 nucleotides align to TRBD2. The germline V gene encodes CDR1 LNHDA and CDR2 SQIVND (reference sequence). The junction had 6 bases not matched to a gene; V was cut back by 8 bases and J by 4 bases. The length of the CDR3 is 14 residues. CDR3 loop: CASLALAGTGELFF. The CDR3 DNA sequence: TGTGCCAGTCTCGCCCTAGCGGGCACCGGGGAGCTGTTTTTT. Variable domain in full (rest from reference TRBV19 and TRBJ2-2): DGGITQSPKYLFRKEGQNVTLSCEQNLNHDAMYWYRQDPGQGLRLIYYSQIVNDFQKGDIAEGYSVSREKKESFPLTVTSAQKNPTAFYLCASLALAGTGELFFGEGSRLTVL.

This rearrangement joins TRBV12-1 to TRBJ1-3. TRBV12-1 is classified as a pseudogene. CDR3 length equals 17 residues. The CDR3 sequence is CASSFSREESSGNTIYF. The CDR3 DNA follows: TGTGCCAGCAGCTTCTCCAGGGAGGAGAGCTCTGGAAACACCATATATTTT.

This rearrangement joins TRBV6-6 to TRBJ1-5, with D maybe TRBD1 (6 bases). The CDR3 is 16 residues long. V shed 6 bases and J shed 3 bases, with 18 bases lying between them. The germline V gene has CDR1 MNHNY and CDR2 SVGAGI (reference sequence). CDR3 amino acids: CASRHRGGQVNQPQHF. The CDR3 DNA reads TGTGCCAGCAGACACCGCGGGGGGCAGGTCAATCAGCCCCAGCATTTT.

The gene calls are TRBV6-2 or TRBV6-3 and TRBJ2-7, with a weak D call TRBD1 (5 bases). CDR3 length: 16 residues. The V end lost 1 base, the J end lost 4 bases, and 17 bases lay between the germline ends. Germline lookup yields CDR1 MNHEY and CDR2 SVGEGT. This CDR3 is CASSYYWGRASYEQYF. The CDR3 coding sequence is TGTGCCAGCAGTTACTATTGGGGCAGGGCATCGTACGAGCAGTACTTC.

DNA of the CDR3: TGCGCCAGCAGCTTTCATCCCGGGACAGGGGCCACCGGGGAGCTGTTTTTT. Translated, it gives CASSFHPGTGATGELFF. The gene calls are TRBV5-1 and TRBJ2-2; TRBD1 agrees at 10 bases. The J segment lost 4 bases and the V segment lost 2 bases, leaving 8 bases of the junction unmatched. Per germline, CDR1 SGHRS and CDR2 YFSETQ. This CDR3 is 17 amino acids long. Combining the CDR3 with reference TRBV5-1 and TRBJ2-2 gives the whole variable domain KAGVTQTPRYLIKTRGQQVTLSCSPISGHRSVSWYQQTPGQGLQFLFEYFSETQRNKGNFPGRFSGRQFSNSRSEMNVSTLELGDSALYLCASSFHPGTGATGELFFGEGSRLTVL.

Comments on this clone: The sample carries other DNA sequences with the same CDR3. The genes are TRBV6-5 and TRBJ1-4, with D unresolved. Germline V gene sequence: CDR1 MNHEY, CDR2 SVGAGI. The CDR3 extends over 15 amino acids. Between the trimmed V and J ends, which lost 0 bases and 7 bases, there was a span of 12 bases. CDR3 sequence reads: CASSYSSGGSEKLFF. The CDR3 DNA reads as TGTGCCAGCAGTTACTCTTCCGGCGGGAGTGAAAAACTGTTTTTT.